This TCR beta chain appears in the sequencing data of a study of metastatic and nonmetastatic thyroid tumors. Study as a whole: It was across blood and tumor or nodule tissue from malignant and benign thyroid patients that repertoires were compared. Findings of the study overall: Within blood and tumor, benign nodules reportedly had significantly lower TCR beta diversity than malignant thyroid tumors did.

Original methodology: The study built a papillary thyroid cancer distant-metastasis classifier from CDR3 differences across clinicopathological groups. TCRdb used MiXCR to call clones anew from the PCR reads. Here the V and J calls rest on TCRdb's processing, not on the authors' analysis. The repertoire has some 93,000 clones, roughly 13% of them found once; the top ten carry 11%. After removal of 5 bases from V and 1 base from J, the junction contained 5 bases not matched to a gene. The CDR3 has 15 residues. Germline values: CDR1 SGHTA, CDR2 FQGNSA. Prior to thyroid surgery, none of the patients had received any treatment. This clone was detected ten times or more. Antigen specificity is unknown.

The sequence was collected from a female donor with papillary thyroid cancer or a benign thyroid nodule (not recorded which). Some clones in this sample may be carry-over from other donors' samples. The sequenced sample consisted of blood. The chain employs TRBV7-2 and TRBJ2-1; 7 bases match TRBD2. The CDR3 loop is CASSPPGLSYNEQFF. Here the CDR3 DNA reads TGTGCCAGCAGCCCTCCGGGACTATCCTACAATGAGCAGTTCTTC.